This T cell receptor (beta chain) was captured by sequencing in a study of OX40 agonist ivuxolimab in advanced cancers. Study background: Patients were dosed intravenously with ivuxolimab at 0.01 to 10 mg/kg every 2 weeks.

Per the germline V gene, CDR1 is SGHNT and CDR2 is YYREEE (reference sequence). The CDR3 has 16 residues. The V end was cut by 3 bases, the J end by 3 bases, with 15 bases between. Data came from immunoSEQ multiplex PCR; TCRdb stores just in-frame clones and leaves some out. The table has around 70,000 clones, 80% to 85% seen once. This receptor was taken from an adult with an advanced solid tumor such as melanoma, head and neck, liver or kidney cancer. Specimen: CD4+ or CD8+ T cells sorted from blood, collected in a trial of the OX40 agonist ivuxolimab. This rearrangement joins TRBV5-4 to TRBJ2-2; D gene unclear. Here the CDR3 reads CASSSPQWPDTGELFF. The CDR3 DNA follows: TGTGCCAGCAGCTCTCCCCAGTGGCCGGACACCGGGGAGCTGTTTTTT.